The 5 T cell receptor beta chains listed next were all sequenced from one sample in a study of T cell responses to AZD1222 COVID-19 vaccine (dated by TCRdb to the early 2020s). The receptor library was made with the immunoSEQ multiplex PCR assay. TCRdb provides this immuneACCESS table in a form limited to in-frame rearrangements. Some clones are lacking; in checked studies, under half of them reflect an unresolved V gene, and why the rest are absent is not known. Across this sample there are over 100,000 clones, with 91% seen only once. The ten largest clonotypes hold around 7% of the sample. The sample's time point label is to be understood as: baseline before first vaccination. This sample comprised peripheral blood, obtained on day 0 of AZD1222 vaccination. The receptors derive from an adult in good health.

The chain carries TRBV7-6 and TRBJ1-1, with TRBD1 matching 8 bases. The CDR3 sequence is 17 residues long. The J segment lost 7 bases and the V segment lost 5 bases, leaving 18 bases of the junction unmatched. Per the germline V gene, CDR1 is SGHVS and CDR2 is FNYEAQ. CDR3 DNA sequence: TGTGCCAGCAGCCTCAATATTCCCCAGGACAGGGAGATTGAAGCTTTCTTT. Protein sequence: CASSLNIPQDREIEAFF.

This chain joins TRBV18 and TRBJ2-7; 8 positions match TRBD1. Trimming cost V 1 base and J 6 bases; bases outside gene matches: 11. Germline V gene data show CDR1 as KGHSH and CDR2 as LQKENI. The CDR3 runs to 16 residues. The CDR3 DNA follows: TGTGCCAGCTCACCACGGTCAGGGACAGGAGGAGGCGAGCAGTACTTC. Residues: CASSPRSGTGGGEQYF. The full variable domain, with the rest looked up from reference TRBV18 and TRBJ2-7, is NAGVMQNPRHLVRRRGQEARLRCSPMKGHSHVYWYRQLPEEGLKFMVYLQKENIIDESGMPKERFSAEFPKEGPSILRIQQVVRGDSAAYFCASSPRSGTGGGEQYFGPGTRLTVT.

The chain carries TRBV23-1 and TRBJ2-1, with D possibly matching TRBD1 (5 bases). TRBV23-1 is sorted into the ORF group, with uncertain function. CDR3 length equals 11 residues. V lost 4 bases, J lost 12 bases, and 10 bases lay in between. For the CDR3, the DNA is TGCGCCAGCAGTCGTGGGGCAAGGCAGTTCTTC. As protein: CASSRGARQFF.

This chain connects TRBV19 to TRBJ2-3; D not resolved. The ends were cut back, 4 bases at V and 5 bases at J, with 4 bases in the middle. The germline CDR1 and CDR2 sequences are LNHDA and SQIVND (reference sequence). CDR3 length equals 11 residues. The DNA for the CDR3 is TGTGCCAGTAGTAAGGGAGATACGCAGTATTTT. This encodes CASSKGDTQYF.

This sequence joins TRBV27 and TRBJ2-1, with D unresolved. Germline V gives CDR1 MNHEY, CDR2 SMNVEV (reference sequence). The CDR3 is 13 amino acids. Trimming removed 3 bases from V and 4 bases from J, with 7 bases in between. The DNA of the CDR3 is TGTGCCAGCAGTTTCGGCAGTTACAATGAGCAGTTCTTC. Translation: CASSFGSYNEQFF.